The rows below give T cell receptor beta chains drawn from one sample of a study of blood T cells in healthy people across ages. A single record per CDR3 protein comes from TCRdb applying MiXCR to the 5' RACE reads. The sample records about a million distinct CDR3 sequences, roughly 50% being singletons. The material sequenced was blood. These receptor sequences come from a woman aged 55-69 years in good health. The CDR3 runs from the conserved cysteine through the conserved F or W. Each record gives: clone size, J gene, CDR3 length, V gene, D gene, CDR3 DNA, CDR3 protein. D genes are given only for firm matches. Clone size is stated in some rows and not others, as once, few, many or a class when expanded.

few TRBJ1-5 15 TRBV20-1 TRBD1 TGCAGTGCTAGGGACAGGGTGTGGAGCTATCAGCCCCAGCATTTT CSARDRVWSYQPQHF
. TRBJ2-7 14 TRBV7-2 . TGTGCCAGCAGCTCGCGGGGAGAGGCCTACGAGCAGTACTTC CASSSRGEAYEQYF
few TRBJ1-5 13 TRBV29-1 TRBD1 TGCAGCGTCACCCAGGGGGTGGGTCAGCCCCAGCATTTT CSVTQGVGQPQHF
few TRBJ2-1 13 TRBV5-1 . TGCGCCAGCAGCTTTAGGTTTTCGGATGAGCAGTTCTTC CASSFRFSDEQFF
. TRBJ2-7 19 TRBV7-9 TRBD1 TGTGCCAGCAGCTCCCCTAGGACAGGGGGTGAGCGGAACTCCTACGAGCAGTACTTC CASSSPRTGGERNSYEQYF
. TRBJ2-3 14 TRBV4-2 . TGTACCAGCAGCCCCCTTGCGCGGGCAGATACGCAGTATTTT CTSSPLARADTQYF
few TRBJ1-2 14 TRBV4-3 . TGCGCCAGCAGCCAAGATTGGAAAGTAGGTGGCTACACCTTC CASSQDWKVGGYTF
. TRBJ2-7 16 TRBV7-2 TRBD1 TGTGCCAGCAGCTTTGGGGGGACAGGTAGCTCCTACGAGCAGTACTTC CASSFGGTGSSYEQYF
. TRBJ2-4 14 TRBV5-5 . TGTGCCGGCAGCTTCATGGCAGAGGCAGACATTCAGTACTTC CAGSFMAEADIQYF
. TRBJ1-4 16 TRBV20-1 TRBD1 TGCAGTGCTAGAAACCCAAGACAGGGTCAAAATGAAAAACTGTTTTTT CSARNPRQGQNEKLFF
. TRBJ2-1 12 TRBV4-2 . TGTGCCAGCAGCCATAGCACTAATGAGCAGTTCTTC CASSHSTNEQFF
few TRBJ2-3 16 TRBV5-1 . TGCGCCAGCAGCTTGGATCAAGGAGGGAGGTCAGATACGCAGTATTTT CASSLDQGGRSDTQYF
few TRBJ1-2 12 TRBV7-9 . TGTGCCAGCAGGTTCGGCGACTATGGCTACACCTTC CASRFGDYGYTF
. TRBJ2-1 18 TRBV7-7 TRBD2 TGTGCCAGCAGCAAATGGACTAGCGGAGGTAGCTCCTACAATGAGCAGTTCTTC CASSKWTSGGSSYNEQFF